The present entry profiles one TCR beta chain with its context. The data stem from a study of blood T cell repertoires in COVID-19. The CDR3 totals 13 residues. Germline-derived CDR1 and CDR2 are KGHDR and SFDVKD. V was shortened by 6 bases and J by 2 bases, with 6 bases between the two germline ends. Produced via immunoSEQ multiplex PCR; TCRdb's table is partial and in-frame only. Of some 390,000 clones detected, 75% to 90% appear once; the ten largest clones hold 0.95% to 1.2%. The rearrangement joins TRBV24-1 to TRBJ2-2; D ambiguous. This TCR was recovered from a man younger than 45 who had recovered from COVID-19. Input material: PBMCs or T cells enriched from blood (not recorded which). This CDR3 reads CATSPGNTGELFF. In nucleotides, the CDR3 is TGTGCCACCAGTCCAGGAAACACCGGGGAGCTGTTTTTT.